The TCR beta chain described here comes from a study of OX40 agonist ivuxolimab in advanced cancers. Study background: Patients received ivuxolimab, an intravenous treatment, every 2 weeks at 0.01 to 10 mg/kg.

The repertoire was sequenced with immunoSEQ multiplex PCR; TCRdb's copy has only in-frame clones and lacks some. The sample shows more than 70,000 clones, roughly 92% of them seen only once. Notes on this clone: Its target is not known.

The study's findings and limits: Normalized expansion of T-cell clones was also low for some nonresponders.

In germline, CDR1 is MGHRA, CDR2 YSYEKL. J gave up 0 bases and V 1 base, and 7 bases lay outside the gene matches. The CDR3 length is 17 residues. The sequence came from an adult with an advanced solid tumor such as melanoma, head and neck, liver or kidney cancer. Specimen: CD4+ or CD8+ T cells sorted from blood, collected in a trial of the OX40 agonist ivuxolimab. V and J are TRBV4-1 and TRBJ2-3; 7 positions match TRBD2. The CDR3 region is CASSQVGLAASTDTQYF. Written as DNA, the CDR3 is TGCGCCAGCAGCCAAGTAGGGCTAGCGGCTAGCACAGATACGCAGTATTTT.